A selection of T cell receptor beta chains follows, all from one sample in a study of shared clonotypes between healthy human individuals. Using immunoSEQ multiplex PCR, the repertoire was profiled, and TCRdb retains in-frame clones only, with some absent. This sample has around 2.1 million clones; about 92% occur once, and the top ten carry more than 1.5%. The material sequenced was naive CD8+ T cells from PBMCs. All receptors derive from a man aged 18 to 35 in good health. Some clones in this sample may be carry-over from other donors' samples. Each CDR3 is given with its conserved first and last residue. A D gene is named only where the DNA matches it firmly. Rows may omit the clone size; those that give it use once, few, many or a size class.

j_call,v_call,clone_size,d_call,cdr3_aa,cdr3_nt
TRBJ1-4,TRBV2,.,TRBD1,CASEDRANEKLFF,TGTGCCAGCGAGGACAGGGCTAATGAAAAACTGTTTTTT
TRBJ2-7,TRBV14,.,.,CASSQVGPYEQYF,TGTGCCAGCAGCCAAGTGGGCCCCTACGAGCAGTACTTC
TRBJ2-5,TRBV27,.,.,CASSPTPGPKETQYF,TGTGCCAGCAGTCCAACACCGGGACCCAAAGAGACCCAGTACTTC
TRBJ2-7,TRBV5-3,.,TRBD2,CARSGTRDSGKGAYEQYF,TGTGCCAGAAGCGGGACCCGGGATAGCGGGAAGGGCGCCTACGAGCAGTACTTC
TRBJ1-1,TRBV6-6,.,.,CASSYGKPRGTEAFF,TGTGCCAGCAGTTACGGGAAGCCACGAGGCACTGAAGCTTTCTTT
TRBJ1-2,TRBV7-2,.,TRBD1,CASSRSGDSHF,TGTGCCAGCAGCCGCAGCGGGGACAGCCACTTC
TRBJ2-7,TRBV27,.,.,CASSPSGGNYPYEQYF,TGTGCCAGCAGTCCAAGCGGCGGGAACTATCCCTACGAGCAGTACTTC
TRBJ2-7,TRBV19,.,.,CASSSSGTYEQYF,TGTGCCAGTAGTTCTTCCGGAACCTACGAGCAGTACTTC
TRBJ2-7,TRBV29-1,.,.,CSVDRGDEQYF,TGCAGCGTTGACCGGGGAGACGAGCAGTACTTC
TRBJ2-7,TRBV7-9,.,TRBD2,CASSPGLAGNSGYEQYF,TGTGCCAGCAGCCCCGGACTAGCGGGAAATTCCGGCTACGAGCAGTACTTC
TRBJ2-7,TRBV21-1,.,.,CASSKGCGLLAYEQYF,TGTGCCAGCAGCAAAGGATGCGGCCTCTTAGCCTACGAGCAGTACTTC
TRBJ2-1,TRBV6-5,.,TRBD2,CASSPGLAVYNEQFF,TGTGCCAGCAGCCCAGGACTAGCGGTCTACAATGAGCAGTTCTTC
TRBJ1-2,TRBV7-6,.,TRBD1,CASSLEGQGYGYTF,TGTGCCAGCAGCTTAGAGGGACAGGGATATGGCTACACCTTC
TRBJ1-1,TRBV10-2,once,.,CASKEGSNTEAFF,TGCGCCAGCAAAGAGGGCTCAAACACTGAAGCTTTCTTT
TRBJ1-5,TRBV25-1,.,.,CASGKNQPQHF,TGTGCCAGCGGCAAAAATCAGCCCCAGCATTTT
TRBJ1-4,TRBV27,once,.,CASSHDREKLFF,TGTGCCAGCAGTCACGATCGAGAAAAACTGTTTTTT
TRBJ1-5,TRBV6-1,few,.,CASNERGGPQHF,TGTGCCAGCAACGAAAGGGGCGGGCCCCAGCATTTT
TRBJ1-5,TRBV27,few,.,CASSLSRTGNQPQHF,TGTGCCAGCAGTTTATCAAGGACGGGAAATCAGCCCCAGCATTTT